The next 26 T cell receptor beta chains were all read from a single sample in a study of blood T cell repertoires in COVID-19. TCRdb keeps only in-frame clones here, not all; method: immunoSEQ multiplex PCR. The sample holds 90,000 to 150,000 clones, approximately 92% seen once. Material for sequencing was peripheral blood. The receptors stem from a man aged 65-85 years with active or convalescent COVID-19.

The V gene is TRBV6-5, the J gene TRBJ2-5, with D possibly being TRBD2 (6 bases). The germline V and J ends were trimmed by 8 bases and 3 bases, with 19 bases remaining between them. Germline assignment: CDR1 MNHEY and CDR2 SVGAGI. This CDR3 is built from 15 residues. The CDR3 loop is CASSWAEAGKETQYF. DNA of the CDR3: TGTGCCAGCTCATGGGCGGAGGCGGGAAAAGAGACCCAGTACTTC.

The genes are TRBV2 and TRBJ2-1, with 11 bases matching TRBD2. CDR1 is SNHLY and CDR2 is FYNNEI in the germline V gene. The CDR3 is 15 residues long. The V segment lost 6 bases and the J segment 7 bases; nucleotides outside the gene matches: 8. CDR3 nucleotides: TGTGCCAGCAGGGGGGGGCTAGCGGGAGGAAATGAGCAGTTCTTC. This encodes CASRGGLAGGNEQFF.

The chain uses TRBV11-2 and TRBJ2-2; unclear D gene. V dropped 3 bases and J dropped 0 bases, with 11 bases sitting between them. The CDR3 loop spans 16 amino acids. Germline V gene sequence: CDR1 SGHAT, CDR2 FQNNGV. The DNA of the CDR3 is TGTGCCAGCAGCTTCACGGCGGATCCGAACACCGGGGAGCTGTTTTTT. As protein: CASSFTADPNTGELFF.

The chain recombines TRBV6-6 with TRBJ2-5; TRBD2 matches at 8 bases. CDR3 length: 15 amino acids. Germline V gene data show CDR1 as MNHNY and CDR2 as SVGAGI (reference sequence). Trimming removed 6 bases from V and 1 base from J; junction bases left unmatched: 7. The CDR3 reads CASSPGGATQETQYF. CDR3 bases: TGTGCCAGCAGCCCGGGGGGGGCAACCCAAGAGACCCAGTACTTC.

Turning to this clone: A junction end diverges from the germline sequence, so it may reflect a read error. This rearrangement joins TRBV19 to TRBJ1-4; TRBD1 agrees at 7 bases. The CDR3 length is 15 residues. Per the germline V gene, CDR1 is LNHDA and CDR2 is SQIVND (reference sequence). CDR3 DNA: TGTACCAGTAGCCAGGGGACAGCGAGTAATGAAAAACTGTTTTTT. Its protein product is CTSSQGTASNEKLFF.

The chain links TRBV6-5 to TRBJ1-2; tentatively, D is TRBD1 (5 bases). V lost 5 bases, J lost 2 bases, and 15 bases lay in between. Germline V gives CDR1 MNHEY, CDR2 SVGAGI. This CDR3 is 15 amino acids long. CDR3 in DNA: TGTGCCAGCAGTCAACCCCGGACACGGAACTATGGCTACACCTTC. Its protein product is CASSQPRTRNYGYTF.

The chain employs TRBV27 and TRBJ2-1; weak D call: TRBD2 (6 bases). This CDR3 is 14 amino acids long. Germline values: CDR1 MNHEY, CDR2 SMNVEV (reference sequence). V gave up 7 bases and J gave up 2 bases, with 12 bases separating them. In DNA, the CDR3 is TGTGCCAGCACTAGCGCGGGGCCCTACAATGAGCAGTTCTTC. Translating it yields CASTSAGPYNEQFF.

The V and J genes are TRBV28 and TRBJ2-2, with 8 bases lining up with TRBD1. With V trimmed by 7 bases and J by 7 bases, 11 bases remained unmatched. Germline CDR1 reads MDHEN; CDR2 reads SYDVKM. This CDR3 is 15 amino acids long. This chain's CDR3 is CASTFDRGYIGELFF. Written as DNA, the CDR3 is TGTGCCAGCACCTTCGACAGGGGATATATCGGGGAGCTGTTTTTT. The full variable domain, with the rest looked up from reference TRBV28 and TRBJ2-2, is DVKVTQSSRYLVKRTGEKVFLECVQDMDHENMFWYRQDPGLGLRLIYFSYDVKMKEKGDIPEGYSVSREKKERFSLILESASTNQTSMYLCASTFDRGYIGELFFGEGSRLTVL.

This chain connects TRBV27 to TRBJ2-1, with TRBD1 matching over 12 bases. V shed 4 bases and J 9 bases; nucleotides not matched to a gene: 7. Germline assignment: CDR1 MNHEY and CDR2 SMNVEV (reference sequence). The CDR3 has 15 amino acids. Here the CDR3 reads CASSSAGQGAGEQFF. The CDR3 DNA reads TGTGCCAGCAGTTCCGCGGGACAGGGGGCTGGTGAGCAGTTCTTC.

CDR3 sequence (DNA): TGTGCCAGCAGTGGAATAAGGCAGGCAACAACCTCTGGGGCCAACGTCCTGACTTTC. Its translation is CASSGIRQATTSGANVLTF. V and J are TRBV2 and TRBJ2-6; D is unresolved. The CDR3 covers 19 residues. V was cut by 4 bases and J by 0 bases, with 19 bases left in between. Looked up from germline, CDR1 is SNHLY and CDR2 is FYNNEI.

CDR3 in amino acids: CASSLGQGSYEQYF. CDR3 coding DNA: TGTGCCAGCAGTTTGGGGCAGGGGTCCTACGAGCAGTACTTC. This chain connects TRBV27 to TRBJ2-7; D might be TRBD1 (6 bases). From germline, CDR1 is MNHEY and CDR2 SMNVEV (reference sequence). CDR3 length: 14 residues. V gave up 3 bases and J gave up 1 base, with 10 bases separating them.

V gene TRBV27 combines with J gene TRBJ2-1; 9 bases agree with TRBD2. V shed 4 bases, J shed 0 bases, and the junction held 7 bases outside the gene matches. Germline V gene lookup returns CDR1 MNHEY and CDR2 SMNVEV (reference sequence). There are 17 residues in the CDR3. CDR3 amino acids: CASSSRTSEPSYNEQFF. The CDR3 region has the DNA TGTGCCAGCAGTTCAAGGACTAGCGAGCCCTCCTACAATGAGCAGTTCTTC.

The chain uses TRBV21-1 and TRBJ1-1. TRBV21-1 is noted as a pseudogene. This CDR3 is 13 amino acids long. The CDR3 bases are TGTGCCAGCAGCAAAGCCGTGAACACTGAAGCTTTCTTT. Translated: CASSKAVNTEAFF.

This clone was picked up one time. The chain employs TRBV29-1 and TRBJ1-3; D ambiguous. Trimming took 3 bases from V and 0 from J, leaving 6 bases between them. Germline CDR1 and CDR2: SQVTM and ANQGSEA. This CDR3 spans 13 amino acids. CDR3 amino acids: CSVDLLSGNTIYF. The CDR3 DNA follows: TGCAGCGTTGACCTCCTCTCTGGAAACACCATATATTTT.

This chain links TRBV28 with TRBJ1-2; D not certain. Germline V gene lookup returns CDR1 MDHEN and CDR2 SYDVKM. The CDR3 spans 13 residues. The V end was cut by 3 bases, the J end by 6 bases, with 11 bases between. Written as DNA, the CDR3 is TGTGCCAGCAGTTTTCCCCACATCGATGGCTACACCTTC. This sequence encodes CASSFPHIDGYTF.

The V gene is TRBV18, the J gene TRBJ2-5; 8 bases map to TRBD2. J gave up 3 bases and V 4 bases, and 1 base lay outside the gene matches. The CDR3 contains 13 residues. The V gene's germline CDR1 is KGHSH and CDR2 LQKENI. CDR3 coding DNA: TGTGCCAGCTCACTTAGCGGGGAAGAGACCCAGTACTTC. Encoded protein: CASSLSGEETQYF.

The chain carries TRBV5-6 and TRBJ1-2; no clear D gene. Germline CDR1 SGHDT, CDR2 YYEEEE. V lost 3 bases and J lost 4, with 13 bases in between. This CDR3 comprises 14 residues. CDR3 sequence (DNA): TGTGCCAGCAGCTCCCGGGTGTCCTCCTATGGCTACACCTTC. This encodes CASSSRVSSYGYTF.

The V call is TRBV19, the J call TRBJ2-5, with D possibly matching TRBD2 (5 bases). Germline CDR1 reads LNHDA; CDR2 reads SQIVND (reference sequence). V dropped 2 bases and J dropped 3 bases, with 16 bases sitting between them. The CDR3 runs 16 residues. CDR3 DNA: TGTGCCAGTAGTATAAACCGAGCGGAGCTAAAAGAGACCCAGTACTTC. It translates to CASSINRAELKETQYF.

The chain employs TRBV11-3 and TRBJ2-1; D is ambiguous. V dropped 4 bases and J dropped 8 bases, with 18 bases sitting between them. The CDR3 contains 15 residues. Germline V gene sequence: CDR1 SGHNT, CDR2 YENEEA. DNA for the CDR3: TGTGCCAGCAGCTCGGCTCAGACATTGGGCGATGAGCAGTTCTTC. Residues: CASSSAQTLGDEQFF.

V gene TRBV6-5 combines with J gene TRBJ2-5; D remains unclear. The CDR3 sequence is 14 residues long. V was cut by 0 bases and J by 5 bases, with 10 bases left in between. Germline lookup yields CDR1 MNHEY and CDR2 SVGAGI. The CDR3 protein is CASSYSPGGETQYF. DNA of the CDR3: TGTGCCAGCAGTTACTCGCCAGGTGGGGAGACCCAGTACTTC.

The rearrangement joins TRBV6-1 to TRBJ2-5, with 11 bases aligning to TRBD2. This CDR3 is built from 17 residues. Germline trimming cut 4 bases from V and 4 bases from J; bases unmatched to any gene: 11. Germline assignment: CDR1 MNHNS and CDR2 SASEGT. CDR3 sequence (DNA): TGTGCCAGCAGTGGGAACCGACTAGCGGGAATTAGAGAGACCCAGTACTTC. Protein sequence: CASSGNRLAGIRETQYF.

The gene calls are TRBV5-1 and TRBJ2-3, with D tentatively TRBD2 (7 bases). The V end was cut by 5 bases, the J end by 2 bases, with 21 bases between. In germline, CDR1 is SGHRS, CDR2 YFSETQ. This CDR3 region has 17 residues. Here the CDR3 DNA reads TGCGCCAGCAGGGGAGGGGGACTGGGAGTGGACACAGATACGCAGTATTTT. It yields the protein CASRGGGLGVDTDTQYF. Drawing the rest from reference TRBV5-1 and TRBJ2-3, the complete variable domain is KAGVTQTPRYLIKTRGQQVTLSCSPISGHRSVSWYQQTPGQGLQFLFEYFSETQRNKGNFPGRFSGRQFSNSRSEMNVSTLELGDSALYLCASRGGGLGVDTDTQYFGPGTRLTVL.

V usage is TRBV29-1 and J usage is TRBJ1-2; 7 bases fit TRBD1. V trimming: 6 bases; J trimming: 4 bases; junction bases outside the gene matches: 5. CDR1 is SQVTM and CDR2 is ANQGSEA in the germline V gene. This CDR3 contains 12 residues. CDR3 nucleotides: TGCAGCGTCGTAGGGGGCAGCTATGGCTACACCTTC. Residues: CSVVGGSYGYTF.

This sequence joins TRBV11-1 and TRBJ2-7, with 8 positions matching TRBD1. The CDR3 sequence is 15 residues long. Germline CDR1 SGHAT, CDR2 FQDESV (reference sequence). V lost 3 bases to trimming and J lost 2 bases; unmatched junction nucleotides: 6. CDR3 nucleotide sequence: TGTGCCAGCAGCTTGAGGAGGGGACAGGCCTACGAGCAGTACTTC. Amino acid sequence: CASSLRRGQAYEQYF.

This clone has just one count. This chain's CDR3 is CASSYSRTGPYEAFF. The CDR3 DNA sequence: TGTGCCAGCAGTTACTCCCGGACAGGTCCCTATGAAGCTTTCTTT. The chain combines TRBV6-5 with TRBJ1-1, with 7 bases identical to TRBD1. CDR1 is MNHEY, CDR2 SVGAGI, per germline. This CDR3 is 15 amino acids long. Unmatched junction bases numbered 8, after V lost 0 bases and J lost 7 bases.

This rearrangement joins TRBV29-1 to TRBJ2-5; possibly TRBD2 for D (6 bases). V was shortened by 0 bases and J by 4 bases, with 12 bases between the two germline ends. Germline V gene sequence: CDR1 SQVTM, CDR2 ANQGSEA. There are 14 residues in the CDR3. CDR3 amino acids: CSVEEYEEGETQYF. The CDR3 nucleotides read TGCAGCGTTGAAGAATATGAGGAGGGAGAGACCCAGTACTTC.